The present entry profiles one TCR beta chain with its context. Its antigen remains unknown. The entry originates in a study of T cells after yellow fever vaccination. The overall study: Low-cell-number fractions were prepared with SMART-Seq v4 Ultra Low Input.

Study results and limitations: Researchers report a weaker secondary response that nonetheless peaked faster, day 5 versus 15.

The TCR cDNA carried a universal primer site and UMIs from 5'RACE template switching. From the 5' RACE reads, TCRdb called clonotypes with MiXCR, one entry per CDR3 protein. The sample includes around 590,000 distinct CDR3 sequences, over 9% of them seen just once. There are 15 residues in the CDR3. Trimming cost V 5 bases and J 1 base, with 12 bases left between them. The chain carries TRBV12-3 or TRBV12-4 and TRBJ1-5; D may be TRBD1 (6 bases). This sequence originates from a man aged 25-45 years who received the YFV17D yellow fever vaccine. Material: PBMCs, obtained on the day of the yellow fever booster vaccination. CDR3 amino acids: CASSEQGASNQPQHF. Written as DNA, the CDR3 is TGTGCCAGCAGTGAACAGGGAGCGAGCAATCAGCCCCAGCATTTT.